Below are 4 T cell receptor beta chains sequenced from a single sample in a study of shared clonotypes between healthy human individuals (dated by TCRdb to the early 2020s). To prepare the library, the immunoSEQ multiplex PCR assay was applied. TCRdb retrieved this table from immuneACCESS and kept in-frame rearrangements only. Not all clones are present; in checked studies, unresolved V genes account for under half, and no reason is known for the remainder. This sample holds about 2.1 million clones; around 93% were observed only once. The ten largest clones add up to more than 1.5% of the sample. CD8 naive samples consisted of CD45RO-negative cells that were positively selected for CCR7, yielding a CD45RA+CCR7+ population without TemRA cells. Sample: naive CD8+ T cells from PBMCs. The cell subset or site tag for this specimen amounts to: CD45RA+CCR7+. These TCRs come from a young man in good health. Some clones in this sample may be carry-over from other donors' samples.

The rearrangement uses TRBV29-1 and TRBJ1-2; TRBD1 matches 7 bases. The V gene end was trimmed by 5 bases and the J gene end by 4 bases; junction bases not matched to a gene: 13. The CDR3 runs 15 residues. Germline CDR1 reads SQVTM; CDR2 reads ANQGSEA. This CDR3 reads CSVIVPDREGYGYTF. CDR3 sequence (DNA): TGCAGCGTTATAGTTCCAGACAGGGAGGGCTATGGCTACACCTTC.

This sequence joins TRBV10-3 and TRBJ1-1; the match to TRBD1 covers 8 bases. The V gene end was trimmed by 9 bases and the J gene end by 7 bases; junction bases not matched to a gene: 4. The CDR3 length is 11 residues. From germline, CDR1 is ENHRY and CDR2 SYGVKD. The CDR3 is CAIWDRFEAFF. For the CDR3, the DNA is TGTGCCATTTGGGACAGGTTTGAAGCTTTCTTT.

This chain links TRBV30 with TRBJ1-4; the D gene is possibly TRBD1 (6 bases). CDR3 size: 14 residues. CDR1 and CDR2 from the germline V gene are GTSNPN and SVGIG (reference sequence). Trimming stripped 5 bases from V and 7 bases from J, with 17 bases between. The CDR3 sequence is CAWGLTGPFEKLFF. DNA for the CDR3: TGTGCCTGGGGTCTCACAGGGCCTTTTGAAAAACTGTTTTTT.

This clone has only one observation. The chain has TRBV27 and TRBJ2-3, with D perhaps matching TRBD1 or TRBD2 (5 bases each). V gave up 2 bases and J gave up 1 base, with 13 bases separating them. The CDR3 is 16 amino acids. Germline V gene sequence: CDR1 MNHEY, CDR2 SMNVEV (reference sequence). CDR3 in amino acids: CASSLLRDGGTDTQYF. The CDR3 DNA reads as TGTGCCAGCAGTTTACTCCGGGACGGGGGCACAGATACGCAGTATTTT.